The next 9 T cell receptor beta chains were all read from a single sample in a study of T cell changes during pregnancy in multiple sclerosis. Data came from immunoSEQ multiplex PCR; TCRdb stores just in-frame clones and leaves some out. Of about 36,000 clones in the sample, about 88% were seen once. Sequences were derived from CD8+ T cells from peripheral blood mononuclear cells, sampled in the third trimester of pregnancy. The receptor source for this set is a female donor with multiple sclerosis, enrolled in a pregnancy study.

This clone occurred many times. The rearrangement joins TRBV6-5 to TRBJ1-3; tentative D call: TRBD1 (5 bases). Germline values: CDR1 MNHEY, CDR2 SVGAGI. CDR3 size: 16 residues. Trimming left V 0 bases short and J 1 base short, with 10 bases between. CDR3 bases: TGTGCCAGCAGTTACTCCCCGGCAGGGTCTGGAAACACCATATATTTT. It is translated as CASSYSPAGSGNTIYF.

The V and J genes are TRBV2 and TRBJ2-2, with D possibly TRBD1 on 5 matching bases. In germline, CDR1 is SNHLY, CDR2 FYNNEI. The ends were cut back, 5 bases at V and 3 bases at J, with 7 bases in the middle. This CDR3 spans 13 amino acids. The CDR3 here is CASSKQDTGELFF. CDR3 DNA: TGTGCCAGCAGTAAACAGGACACCGGGGAGCTGTTTTTT.

The chain employs TRBV19 and TRBJ2-1; 12 positions agree with TRBD1. Looked up from germline, CDR1 is LNHDA and CDR2 is SQIVND (reference sequence). CDR3 length: 17 residues. V dropped 0 bases and J dropped 7; count of bases not matched to a gene: 7. The CDR3 region is CASSIDSGTGGSNEQFF. CDR3 in DNA: TGTGCCAGTAGTATAGATTCGGGGACAGGGGGCTCGAATGAGCAGTTCTTC.

CDR3 DNA sequence: TGTGCCAGTAAAACCCAGGAGGTGGGAAGCTTTGACTTGACTGAAGCTTTCTTT. Protein product: CASKTQEVGSFDLTEAFF. This chain links TRBV19 with TRBJ1-1, with unresolved D. The CDR3 has 18 amino acids. CDR1 is LNHDA and CDR2 is SQIVND in the germline V gene (reference sequence). Trimming removed 7 bases from V and 5 bases from J, with 29 bases in between.

The chain carries TRBV2 and TRBJ2-3, with 10 bases fitting TRBD1. J lost 5 bases, V lost 4 bases, and 3 bases had no gene match. Per germline, CDR1 SNHLY and CDR2 FYNNEI. The CDR3 covers 14 residues. In nucleotides, the CDR3 is TGTGCCAGCAGTGGGGACAGGGGTAAAGATACGCAGTATTTT. Its protein product is CASSGDRGKDTQYF. Supplemented by reference TRBV2 and TRBJ2-3, the full variable domain reads EPEVTQTPSHQVTQMGQEVILRCVPISNHLYFYWYRQILGQKVEFLVSFYNNEISEKSEIFDDQFSVERPDGSNFTLKIRSTKLEDSAMYFCASSGDRGKDTQYFGPGTRLTVL.

The rearrangement links TRBV5-1 to TRBJ2-7; 7 bases agree with TRBD2. The CDR3 is made up of 12 amino acids. V was pared by 5 bases and J by 5 bases, with 4 bases of the junction left unmatched. Germline CDR1 and CDR2: SGHRS and YFSETQ. The CDR3 protein is CASRGGIDEQYF. The CDR3 DNA follows: TGCGCCAGCAGGGGGGGGATCGACGAGCAGTACTTC.

V usage is TRBV27 and J usage is TRBJ1-5; D is unclear. CDR1 is MNHEY and CDR2 is SMNVEV in the germline V gene (reference sequence). The CDR3 contains 14 residues. Trimming removed 1 base at V and 2 bases at J, with 6 bases between. Written as DNA, the CDR3 is TGTGCCAGCAGTTTATATAGAGGCAATCAGCCCCAGCATTTT. It is translated as CASSLYRGNQPQHF.

This chain joins TRBV10-3 and TRBJ2-1, with D maybe TRBD2 (6 bases). This CDR3 contains 19 residues. V lost 2 bases and J 0 bases, leaving 20 bases between the germline ends. Per germline, CDR1 ENHRY and CDR2 SYGVKD. The CDR3 loop is CAISENPLLAAASYNEQFF. The CDR3 DNA reads TGTGCCATCAGTGAGAATCCCCTACTAGCTGCTGCCTCCTACAATGAGCAGTTCTTC.

V gene TRBV12-5 combines with J gene TRBJ1-1; D unresolved. The germline V and J ends were trimmed by 2 bases and 0 bases, with 4 bases remaining between them. The CDR3 sequence is 13 residues long. CDR1 is LGHNT, CDR2 FRNRAP, per germline. As DNA, the CDR3 is TGTGCTAGTGGTTTGTCATTGAACACTGAAGCTTTCTTT. Amino acid sequence: CASGLSLNTEAFF. Full variable domain (outside the CDR3, taken from reference TRBV12-5 and TRBJ1-1): DARVTQTPRHKVTEMGQEVTMRCQPILGHNTVFWYRQTMMQGLELLAYFRNRAPLDDSGMPKDRFSAEMPDATLATLKIQPSEPRDSAVYFCASGLSLNTEAFFGQGTRLTVV.